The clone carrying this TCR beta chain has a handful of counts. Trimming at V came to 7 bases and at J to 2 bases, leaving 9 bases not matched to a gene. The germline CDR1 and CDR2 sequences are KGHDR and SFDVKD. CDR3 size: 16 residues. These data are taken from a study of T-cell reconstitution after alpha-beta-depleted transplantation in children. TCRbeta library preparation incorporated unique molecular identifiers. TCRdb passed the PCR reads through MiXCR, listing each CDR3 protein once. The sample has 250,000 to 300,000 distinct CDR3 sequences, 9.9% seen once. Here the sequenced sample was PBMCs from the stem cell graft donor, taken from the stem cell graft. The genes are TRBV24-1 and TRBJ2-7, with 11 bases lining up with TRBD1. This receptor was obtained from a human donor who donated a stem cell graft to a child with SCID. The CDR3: CATRVLRDRGTYEQYF. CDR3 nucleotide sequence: TGTGCCACCAGGGTTCTCCGGGACAGGGGGACCTACGAGCAGTACTTC.